These 7 T cell receptor beta chains came from one sample sequenced in a study of prognosis after radiotherapy for stage I lung cancer. With two-round multiplex PCR, TCR beta CDR3 sequences were amplified from genomic DNA. Specific primers for each TRBV and TRBJ gene were what first-round PCR used. Via MiXCR, TCRdb re-called the multiplex PCR reads, giving one row per CDR3 protein. Altogether about 8,500 distinct CDR3 sequences are present, 62% being singletons, with the ten largest covering 15% to 25%. The input for sequencing was PBMCs, taken before or after stereotactic body radiation therapy (not recorded which). These receptors were taken from a donor at least 50 years old with non-small cell lung cancer.

This clonotype counts as medium-sized. This sequence joins TRBV7-2 and TRBJ2-1; no definite D call. Germline CDR1 reads SGHTA; CDR2 reads FQGNSA. With 5 bases removed from V and 5 bases from J, the gap between germline ends came to 10 bases. CDR3 length equals 13 residues. The CDR3 DNA is TGTGCCAGCAGCCCCAATCCCGACAATGAGCAGTTCTTC. Its protein is CASSPNPDNEQFF.

The sample holds many counts of this clonotype. The genes are TRBV7-9 and TRBJ2-5; 12 positions agree with TRBD2. The length of the CDR3 is 15 residues. Germline loops: CDR1 SEHNR, CDR2 FQNEAQ (reference sequence). V lost 5 bases to trimming and J lost 5 bases; unmatched junction nucleotides: 6. CDR3 region: CASSPRTSGKETQYF. The CDR3 DNA is TGTGCCAGCAGCCCAAGGACTAGCGGGAAGGAGACCCAGTACTTC.

CDR3 protein: CASSPGQGADTQYF. CDR3 nucleotide sequence: TGCGCCAGCAGCCCGGGACAGGGGGCAGATACGCAGTATTTT. The chain has TRBV5-1 and TRBJ2-3; the match to TRBD1 covers 11 bases. CDR1 is SGHRS, CDR2 YFSETQ, per germline. Trimming took 4 bases from V and 4 from J; bases not matched to a gene: 2. CDR3 length equals 14 residues.

This clonotype was detected ten times or more. V usage is TRBV4-1 and J usage is TRBJ2-5; TRBD2 agrees at 15 bases. After removal of 3 bases from V and 5 bases from J, the junction contained 13 bases not matched to a gene. The CDR3 spans 19 residues. Germline lookup yields CDR1 MGHRA and CDR2 YSYEKL. The CDR3 is CASSHPGLAGGPDRETQYF. Written as DNA, the CDR3 is TGCGCCAGCAGCCACCCGGGACTAGCGGGAGGCCCCGATCGGGAGACCCAGTACTTC.

Points on this clonotype: A read error may account for a junction end that differs from germline. The rearrangement links TRBV6-1 to TRBJ2-5; D is ambiguous. The CDR3 is 13 amino acids. The germline V gene has CDR1 MNHNS and CDR2 SASEGT. The CDR3 DNA reads as TGTTCCAGCCGCATCCCTAACCAAGAGACCCAGTACTTC. This gives the protein CSSRIPNQETQYF.

This clonotype showed up many times. The chain links TRBV6-1 to TRBJ2-1, with 9 positions matching TRBD1. V gave up 6 bases and J gave up 7 bases; unmatched junction bases: 13. CDR1 is MNHNS and CDR2 is SASEGT in the germline V gene. This CDR3 spans 16 amino acids. CDR3 sequence reads: CASSPIPGQGRNEQFF. The CDR3 DNA is TGTGCCAGCAGCCCCATCCCCGGACAGGGGCGGAATGAGCAGTTCTTC.

In this sample, this clonotype is medium-sized. The chain is built from TRBV19 and TRBJ2-3, with TRBD2 as a possible D gene (7 bases). CDR1 and CDR2 from the germline V gene are LNHDA and SQIVND (reference sequence). This CDR3 has 13 residues. The ends were cut back, 9 bases at V and 6 bases at J, with 16 bases in the middle. The CDR3 DNA is TGTGCCAGCGGGACTACAGGGTCGGATACGCAGTATTTT. Protein sequence: CASGTTGSDTQYF.